These 23 T cell receptor beta chains share one sample of origin, sequenced in a study of blood T cell repertoires in COVID-19. Data came from immunoSEQ multiplex PCR; TCRdb stores just in-frame clones and leaves some out. The table includes about 36,000 clones, around four fifths detected once. The sequenced sample was peripheral blood. Receptors originate from a man over 45 with active COVID-19.

The chain links TRBV29-1 to TRBJ2-2; 12 nucleotides align to TRBD2. The junction had 0 bases not matched to a gene; V was cut back by 4 bases and J by 6 bases. Looked up from germline, CDR1 is SQVTM and CDR2 is ANQGSEA. CDR3 size: 13 residues. This chain's CDR3 is CSVGLAGAGELFF. The CDR3 nucleotides are TGCAGCGTTGGACTAGCGGGGGCCGGGGAGCTGTTTTTT.

This clone showed up just a few times. CDR3 amino acids: CASSLGIGGKNQPQHF. The DNA for the CDR3 is TGTGCCAGCAGCTTGGGGATAGGGGGAAAGAATCAGCCCCAGCATTTT. The V and J genes are TRBV5-5 and TRBJ1-5; D perhaps matches TRBD1 (6 bases). The CDR3 totals 16 residues. Trimming cost V 0 bases and J 4 bases, with 14 bases left between them. Germline V CDR1 and CDR2: SGHKS, YYEKEE (reference sequence).

The chain has TRBV6-5 and TRBJ1-2, with 8 nucleotides matching TRBD1. This CDR3 is built from 13 residues. Germline V CDR1 and CDR2: MNHEY, SVGAGI. V dropped 7 bases and J dropped 4; count of bases not matched to a gene: 5. The CDR3 DNA sequence: TGTGCCAGCACCTTAGGACAGGGCTATGGCTACACCTTC. It specifies CASTLGQGYGYTF.

The rearrangement uses TRBV2 and TRBJ1-5, with 9 positions matching TRBD1. V lost 6 bases to trimming and J lost 6 bases; unmatched junction nucleotides: 6. This CDR3 spans 14 amino acids. The V gene's germline CDR1 is SNHLY and CDR2 FYNNEI. CDR3 sequence: CASSEDRGGQPQHF. In DNA, the CDR3 is TGTGCCAGCAGCGAGGACAGGGGAGGTCAGCCCCAGCATTTT.

The chain is built from TRBV5-1 and TRBJ2-7, with D hard to call. From germline, CDR1 is SGHRS and CDR2 YFSETQ. The CDR3 sequence is 13 residues long. V gave up 0 bases and J gave up 5 bases, with 9 bases separating them. This chain's CDR3 is CASSLGSIHEQYF. In nucleotides, the CDR3 is TGCGCCAGCAGCTTGGGCTCTATTCACGAGCAGTACTTC.

This chain connects TRBV4-3 to TRBJ2-1; TRBD1 matches 8 bases. The CDR3 consists of 13 residues. The V gene end was trimmed by 4 bases and the J gene end by 6 bases; junction bases not matched to a gene: 2. From germline, CDR1 is LGHNA and CDR2 YSLEER. This CDR3 is CASSRTGGNEQFF. The DNA of the CDR3 is TGCGCCAGCAGCCGAACAGGGGGCAATGAGCAGTTCTTC.

The gene calls are TRBV12-3 or TRBV12-4 and TRBJ2-1; 10 bases map to TRBD2. There are 13 residues in the CDR3. The trim removed 2 bases at V and 8 bases at J, leaving 0 bases unmatched. The DNA of the CDR3 is TGTGCCAGCAGTTTACTAGCGGGGGATGAGCAGTTCTTC. Its translation is CASSLLAGDEQFF.

This chain joins TRBV9 and TRBJ1-6; D is uncertain. There are 15 residues in the CDR3. V gave up 0 bases and J gave up 9 bases, with 13 bases separating them. In germline, CDR1 is SGDLS, CDR2 YYNGEE. DNA of the CDR3: TGTGCCAGCAGCGTAGCCGGGGATGGGTTTTCACCCCTCCACTTT. This sequence encodes CASSVAGDGFSPLHF.

J is TRBJ2-3 and V is TRBV9, with D possibly matching TRBD1 (5 bases). Germline lookup yields CDR1 SGDLS and CDR2 YYNGEE. The germline V and J ends were trimmed by 0 bases and 5 bases, with 16 bases remaining between them. CDR3 length: 16 residues. For the CDR3, the DNA is TGTGCCAGCAGCGTAGGGCCGGTAGGCCAGGGAGATACGCAGTATTTT. Its protein is CASSVGPVGQGDTQYF. The entire variable domain, with the rest obtained from reference TRBV9 and TRBJ2-3, is as follows: DSGVTQTPKHLITATGQRVTLRCSPRSGDLSVYWYQQSLDQGLQFLIQYYNGEERAKGNILERFSAQQFPDLHSELNLSSLELGDSALYFCASSVGPVGQGDTQYFGPGTRLTVL.

The chain joins TRBV7-9 to TRBJ2-3; tentative D call: TRBD2 (5 bases). CDR1 is SEHNR, CDR2 FQNEAQ, per germline (reference sequence). The CDR3 consists of 12 residues. The ends were cut back, 5 bases at V and 6 bases at J, with 9 bases in the middle. CDR3 amino acids: CASSTIADTQYF. The CDR3 DNA reads as TGTGCCAGCAGCACCATAGCGGATACGCAGTATTTT.

The chain is built from TRBV5-4 and TRBJ1-4, with TRBD1 identical over 8 bases. Germline assignment: CDR1 SGHNT and CDR2 YYREEE (reference sequence). The CDR3 consists of 17 residues. V lost 0 bases and J lost 3; bases outside the gene matches: 7. CDR3: CASSLAPGGWSNEKLFF. DNA for the CDR3: TGTGCCAGCAGCTTGGCGCCAGGGGGCTGGTCTAATGAAAAACTGTTTTTT.

The chain links TRBV12-5 to TRBJ1-6; 10 bases are shared with TRBD1. Germline V gene data show CDR1 as LGHNT and CDR2 as FRNRAP. V shed 5 bases and J 7 bases; nucleotides not matched to a gene: 5. The CDR3 spans 15 residues. This chain's CDR3 is CASGPMDRGNSPLHF. CDR3 nucleotide sequence: TGTGCTAGTGGTCCTATGGACAGGGGGAATTCACCCCTCCACTTT.

CDR3 sequence reads: CASSWSHGRPQHF. In DNA, the CDR3 is TGTGCCAGCAGTTGGTCGCACGGGAGGCCCCAGCATTTT. The chain carries TRBV27 and TRBJ1-5; D gene uncertain. Germline V gene sequence: CDR1 MNHEY, CDR2 SMNVEV (reference sequence). This CDR3 spans 13 amino acids. The ends were cut back, 4 bases at V and 9 bases at J, with 13 bases in the middle.

The chain is built from TRBV4-3 and TRBJ2-5, with 7 bases identical to TRBD2. The CDR3 loop spans 16 amino acids. J lost 5 bases, V lost 0 bases, and 9 bases had no gene match. In germline, CDR1 is LGHNA, CDR2 YSLEER. CDR3 bases: TGCGCCAGCAGCCAAGATATGGGGGGGGGATGGGAGACCCAGTACTTC. Translating gives CASSQDMGGGWETQYF.

The CDR3 sequence is CASSPLGQGDEQYF. As DNA, the CDR3 is TGCGCCAGCAGCCCGCTAGGACAGGGGGATGAGCAGTACTTC. The J gene is TRBJ2-7, the V gene TRBV5-1; 10 positions agree with TRBD1. The CDR3 covers 14 residues. Unmatched junction bases numbered 8, after V lost 4 bases and J lost 7 bases. From germline, CDR1 is SGHRS and CDR2 YFSETQ.

The V call is TRBV10-1, the J call TRBJ2-4, with no clear D. The CDR3 loop spans 16 amino acids. Trimming stripped 0 bases from V and 0 bases from J, with 9 bases between. Germline V CDR1 and CDR2: WNHNN, SYGVQD (reference sequence). CDR3 DNA sequence: TGCGCCAGCAGTGAGTCGTTAGAGGTAGCCAAAAACATTCAGTACTTC. Its protein product is CASSESLEVAKNIQYF.

The CDR3 is CASSSPPGQGVYEQYF. The CDR3 coding sequence is TGTGCCAGCAGTTCCCCGCCGGGACAGGGGGTCTACGAGCAGTACTTC. The gene calls are TRBV27 and TRBJ2-7; 11 nucleotides agree with TRBD1. The CDR3 contains 16 residues. V lost 4 bases, J lost 3 bases, and 8 bases stayed unmatched. The germline V gene encodes CDR1 MNHEY and CDR2 SMNVEV (reference sequence).

The chain employs TRBV2 and TRBJ1-5; 8 bases are a match to TRBD1. This CDR3 contains 15 residues. Per the germline V gene, CDR1 is SNHLY and CDR2 is FYNNEI. The V and J ends lost 6 bases and 0 bases, in that order; junction bases with no gene match: 4. The chain's CDR3 is CASRGDRSSNQPQHF. Here the CDR3 DNA reads TGTGCCAGCAGGGGGGACAGGAGTAGCAATCAGCCCCAGCATTTT.

The gene calls are TRBV6-5 and TRBJ2-7, with D possibly being TRBD1 (5 bases). The CDR3 extends over 14 amino acids. Germline assignment: CDR1 MNHEY and CDR2 SVGAGI. Trimming left V 7 bases short and J 7 bases short, with 20 bases between. The CDR3: CASKEAGPLREQYF. The CDR3 coding sequence is TGTGCCAGCAAAGAGGCAGGGCCCCTTCGTGAGCAGTACTTC.

CDR3: CASSVEWDTYGYTF. CDR3 DNA sequence: TGTGCCAGCAGCGTAGAGTGGGACACCTATGGCTACACCTTC. The V call is TRBV9, the J call TRBJ1-2; D perhaps matches TRBD1 (6 bases). This CDR3 has 14 residues. Germline values: CDR1 SGDLS, CDR2 YYNGEE. Trimming shortened V by 0 bases and J by 4 bases, and 10 bases separated the two germline ends.

The CDR3 DNA reads TGTGCCAGCAGCCACACGCGACTAGCGGGGGGGGAGACCCAGTACTTC. It translates to CASSHTRLAGGETQYF. The V call is TRBV28, the J call TRBJ2-5, with 14 bases matching TRBD2. The CDR3 is 16 amino acids. J was trimmed by 5 bases and V by 6 bases; bases with no gene match: 8. CDR1 and CDR2 (germline): MDHEN, SYDVKM. The full variable domain, rest sourced from reference TRBV28 and TRBJ2-5, is DVKVTQSSRYLVKRTGEKVFLECVQDMDHENMFWYRQDPGLGLRLIYFSYDVKMKEKGDIPEGYSVSREKKERFSLILESASTNQTSMYLCASSHTRLAGGETQYFGPGTRLLVL.

The J gene is TRBJ2-5, the V gene TRBV4-3; D gene ambiguous. Germline V gene data show CDR1 as LGHNA and CDR2 as YSLEER. CDR3 length: 14 residues. Between the trimmed V and J ends, which lost 0 bases and 1 base, there was a span of 6 bases. The CDR3: CASSQDSVQETQYF. DNA of the CDR3: TGCGCCAGCAGCCAAGATTCGGTCCAAGAGACCCAGTACTTC.

V usage is TRBV19 and J usage is TRBJ1-2; 9 bases line up with TRBD1. Germline V gene sequence: CDR1 LNHDA, CDR2 SQIVND (reference sequence). The V segment lost 7 bases and the J segment 0 bases; nucleotides outside the gene matches: 9. This CDR3 is built from 16 residues. CDR3 in amino acids: CASIPPGQGANYGYTF. In nucleotides, the CDR3 is TGTGCCAGTATCCCTCCGGGACAGGGAGCTAACTATGGCTACACCTTC.